Only a few counts were recorded for the clone carrying this TCR beta chain. Its antigen is not identified. The second PCR ran 7 to 11 cycles with a sample-barcoded 5' primer and J-beta primers. A template-switch adaptor that had 12 random nucleotides put a tag on each cDNA molecule. TCRdb reprocessed the 5' RACE reads via MiXCR and lists one record per CDR3 protein. The sample contains approximately 790,000 distinct CDR3 sequences, around 62% of which appear only once. Peripheral blood, about 9.8 milliliters per donor, was collected. Isolation yielded PBMCs, at least 7 million per sample, in every case. The source of the sample is a study of blood T cells in healthy people across ages. Study-level results: PBMCs went unsorted, and a conclusive naive versus antigen-experienced comparison was therefore prevented.

The specimen sequenced was blood. The source is a man between 25 and 39 years old in good health.

The CDR3 DNA follows: TGCGCCAGCAGCTTCACAGCGGATACTACCTACGAGCAGTACTTC. This sequence encodes CASSFTADTTYEQYF. V and J are TRBV5-1 and TRBJ2-7, with D possibly matching TRBD2 (5 bases). The CDR3 contains 15 residues. V was pared by 2 bases and J by 2 bases, with 14 bases between. Germline V CDR1 and CDR2: SGHRS, YFSETQ.